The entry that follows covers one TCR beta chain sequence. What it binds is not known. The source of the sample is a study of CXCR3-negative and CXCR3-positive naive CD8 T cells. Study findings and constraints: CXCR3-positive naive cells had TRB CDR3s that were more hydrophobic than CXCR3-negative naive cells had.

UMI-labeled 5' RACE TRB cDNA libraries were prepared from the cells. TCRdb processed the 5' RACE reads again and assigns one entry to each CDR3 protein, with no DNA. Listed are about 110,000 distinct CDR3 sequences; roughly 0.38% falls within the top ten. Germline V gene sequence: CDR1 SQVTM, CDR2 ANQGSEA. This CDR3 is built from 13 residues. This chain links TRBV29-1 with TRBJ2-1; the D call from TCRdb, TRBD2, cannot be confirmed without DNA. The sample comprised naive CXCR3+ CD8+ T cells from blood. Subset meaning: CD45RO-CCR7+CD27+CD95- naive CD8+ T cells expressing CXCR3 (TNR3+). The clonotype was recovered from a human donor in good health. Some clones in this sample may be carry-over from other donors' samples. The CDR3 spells CSVTSVSYNEQFF.